This record looks at one TCR beta chain sequence and its context. Sequencing used immunoSEQ multiplex PCR; TCRdb keeps in-frame clones, though not all of them. The sample has around 300,000 clones; roughly 88% are singletons. This specimen comes from a study of blood T cell repertoires in COVID-19. About the study: Collection of acute and convalescent COVID-19 samples took place in the United States, Italy and Spain.

The germline CDR1 and CDR2 sequences are SGHTA and FQGTGA. V lost 5 bases and J lost 6, with 11 bases in between. This CDR3 comprises 12 residues. This rearrangement joins TRBV7-3 to TRBJ2-7; unclear D gene. Sample: peripheral blood. This receptor was obtained from a woman aged 70-85 years with acute or convalescent COVID-19. Here the CDR3 reads CASSPPISEQYF. The DNA for the CDR3 is TGTGCCAGCAGCCCCCCCATCAGCGAGCAGTACTTC.